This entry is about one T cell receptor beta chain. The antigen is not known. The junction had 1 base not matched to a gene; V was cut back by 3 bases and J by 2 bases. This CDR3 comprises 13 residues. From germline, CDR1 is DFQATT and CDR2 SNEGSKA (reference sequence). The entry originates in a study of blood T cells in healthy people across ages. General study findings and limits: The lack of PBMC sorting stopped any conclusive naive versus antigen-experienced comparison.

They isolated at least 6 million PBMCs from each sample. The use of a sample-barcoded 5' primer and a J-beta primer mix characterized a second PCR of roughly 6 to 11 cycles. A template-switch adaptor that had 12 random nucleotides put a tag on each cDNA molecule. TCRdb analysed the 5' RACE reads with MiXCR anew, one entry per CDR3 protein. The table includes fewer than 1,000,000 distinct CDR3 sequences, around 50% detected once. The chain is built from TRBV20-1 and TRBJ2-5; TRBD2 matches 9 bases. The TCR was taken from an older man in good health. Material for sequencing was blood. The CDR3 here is CSARAGGQETQYF. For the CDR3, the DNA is TGCAGTGCTAGGGCGGGAGGGCAAGAGACCCAGTACTTC.